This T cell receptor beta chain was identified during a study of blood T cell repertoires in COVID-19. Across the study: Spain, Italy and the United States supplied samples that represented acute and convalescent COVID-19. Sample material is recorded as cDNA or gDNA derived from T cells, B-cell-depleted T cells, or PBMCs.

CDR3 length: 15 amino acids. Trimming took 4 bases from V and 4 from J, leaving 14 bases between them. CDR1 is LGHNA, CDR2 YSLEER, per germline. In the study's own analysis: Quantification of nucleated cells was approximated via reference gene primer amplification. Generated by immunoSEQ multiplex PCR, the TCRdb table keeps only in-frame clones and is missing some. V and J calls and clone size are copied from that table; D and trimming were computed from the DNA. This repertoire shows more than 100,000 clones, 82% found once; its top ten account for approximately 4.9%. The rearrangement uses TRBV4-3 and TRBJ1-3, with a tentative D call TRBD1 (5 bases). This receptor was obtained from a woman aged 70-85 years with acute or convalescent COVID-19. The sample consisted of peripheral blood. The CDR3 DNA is TGCGCCAGCAGCCCTACCGCAGGGCTCGGAAACACCATATATTTT. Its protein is CASSPTAGLGNTIYF.